A single T cell receptor (beta chain) is shown here with its context. Antigen unknown. Each donor's status was that of a healthy bone marrow donor. These data are taken from a study of cytomegalovirus exposure and HLA in healthy donors. Germline V CDR1 and CDR2: SQVTM, ANQGSEA. Trimming removed 3 bases from V and 3 bases from J; junction bases left unmatched: 4. This CDR3 has 14 residues. PCR primers comprised 60 Vbeta and 13 Jbeta primers. The table came from immunoSEQ multiplex PCR; TCRdb's copy has only in-frame clones and leaves some out. The sample lists 110,000 to 150,000 clones, around 82% occurring once. Study-wide results and limits: Relative to equally common others, HLA-associated TCR beta chains showed greater clonal expansion in a later analysis. Reported findings show TCR beta sequences accurately forecast HLA-A and HLA-B alleles in most subjects. A prior analysis recorded that most TCR beta V segments were productive about 87% or about 30% of the time.

Sequencing was performed on PBMCs. The sequence came from a man aged 40-49 years in good health and CMV-seropositive. The rearrangement joins TRBV29-1 to TRBJ1-2; 10 bases agree with TRBD1. The CDR3 bases are TGCAGCGTTGACATCGGACAGGGGGACTATGGCTACACCTTC. It specifies CSVDIGQGDYGYTF.